The source of this T cell receptor beta chain is a study of tumor-infiltrating lymphocytes in primary liver carcinoma. Background on the study: Tumors were stage T1-T3 N0M0, about 4 to 11 cm across. The yield of productive TCRbeta reads per sample was roughly 3.5 to 7.13 million and was similar across tissue types.

Per the germline V gene, CDR1 is SGHNT and CDR2 is YENEEA. The CDR3 length is 13 residues. The V gene lost 2 bases and the J gene lost 4 bases, with 3 bases spanning the gap. A constant-region primer served to make TCR beta cDNA from about 530 ng total RNA. Three nested multiplex PCR rounds, a slightly modified ARM-PCR method, built the TCR beta libraries. With TRBV1-TRBV30 forward primers and a C-beta reverse primer, the first two PCR rounds were run for 10 cycles each. A single record per CDR3 protein comes from TCRdb applying MiXCR to the multiplex PCR reads. The repertoire consists of about 200,000 distinct CDR3 sequences, with 65% occurring once and the leading ten covering 6% to 8.5%. By share, this clonotype ranks as medium-sized. The blood RNA (from unsorted whole blood) was obtained, and germline DNA was also extracted.

The V gene is TRBV11-3, the J gene TRBJ2-6, with D hard to call. The sequence was obtained from a woman aged 55-75 years with primary liver carcinoma and hepatitis B virus infection. What was sequenced was peripheral blood. The CDR3 is CASSLSGANVLTF. The DNA for the CDR3 is TGTGCCAGCAGCTTATCCGGGGCCAACGTCCTGACTTTC.